Below, one T cell receptor beta chain is given with its context. In terms of age and location, participants ranged from roughly 18 to 100 years and lived in about two dozen US areas. Cohorts were assigned according to the clinical history that participants reported. Cohort 3 donors were reported recovered after two negative PCRs, clearance, or symptom resolution. Generated by immunoSEQ multiplex PCR, the TCRdb table keeps only in-frame clones and is missing some. The table includes about 170,000 clones, roughly 82% detected once. This entry comes from a study of blood T cell repertoires in COVID-19. Study-wide context: COVID-19 samples collected from the United States, Italy and Spain covered acute and convalescent phases.

This CDR3 spans 19 amino acids. Per the germline V gene, CDR1 is SEHNR and CDR2 is FQNEAQ (reference sequence). The ends lost 5 bases at V and 4 bases at J; junction bases unmatched: 15. Sequencing input: PBMCs or T cells enriched from blood (not recorded which). This sequence originates from a man in his fifties who had recovered from COVID-19. V gene TRBV7-9 combines with J gene TRBJ2-6; TRBD1 aligns across 9 bases. The CDR3 sequence is CASSPEEGQGVWGANVLTF. The CDR3 DNA reads as TGTGCCAGCAGCCCAGAAGAGGGACAGGGAGTTTGGGGGGCCAACGTCCTGACTTTC.